This T cell receptor beta chain stems from a study of blood T cell repertoires in COVID-19. Germline loops: CDR1 SGHDN, CDR2 FVKESK. The V gene lost 5 bases and the J gene lost 3 bases, with 14 bases spanning the gap. The length of the CDR3 is 15 residues. Assay: immunoSEQ multiplex PCR; the TCRdb copy retains only in-frame clones and omits some. The table has just over 250,000 clones, around nine tenths seen once. This chain uses TRBV14 with TRBJ2-1, with a tentative D call TRBD2 (6 bases). The clonotype comes from a man aged 40-49 years who had recovered from COVID-19. Sequenced input: peripheral blood. The CDR3 DNA is TGTGCCAGCAGCTGGCGGGGCTCCGTCTACAATGAGCAGTTCTTC. This sequence encodes CASSWRGSVYNEQFF.